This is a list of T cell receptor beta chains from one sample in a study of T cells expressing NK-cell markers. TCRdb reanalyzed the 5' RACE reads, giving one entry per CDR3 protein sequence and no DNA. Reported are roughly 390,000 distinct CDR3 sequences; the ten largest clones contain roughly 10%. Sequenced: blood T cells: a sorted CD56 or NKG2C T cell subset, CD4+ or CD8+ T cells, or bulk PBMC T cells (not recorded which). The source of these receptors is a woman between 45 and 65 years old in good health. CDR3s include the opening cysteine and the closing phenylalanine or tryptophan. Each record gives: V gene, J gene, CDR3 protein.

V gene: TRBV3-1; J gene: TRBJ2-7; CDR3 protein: CASSLTGLAGNEQYF
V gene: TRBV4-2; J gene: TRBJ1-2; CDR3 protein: CASSQEGHYGYTF
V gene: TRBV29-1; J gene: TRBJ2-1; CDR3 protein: CSVRRGSGSYNEQFF
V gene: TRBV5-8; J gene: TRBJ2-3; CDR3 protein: CASRGLAPLTDTQYF
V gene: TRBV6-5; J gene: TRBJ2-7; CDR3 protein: CASASGSYEQYF
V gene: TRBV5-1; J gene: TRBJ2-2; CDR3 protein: CASSLASGRNTGELFF
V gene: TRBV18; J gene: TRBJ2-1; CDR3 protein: CASSPSGQGKDNEQFF
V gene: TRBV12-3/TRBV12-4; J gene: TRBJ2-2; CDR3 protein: CASSFVAAPTGELFF
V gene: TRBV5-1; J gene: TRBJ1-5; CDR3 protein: CASSLSGTGGNQPQHF
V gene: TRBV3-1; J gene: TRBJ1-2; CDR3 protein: CASSPTGQWYGYTF
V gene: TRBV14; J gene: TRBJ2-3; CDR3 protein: CASSRGGIPTDTQYF
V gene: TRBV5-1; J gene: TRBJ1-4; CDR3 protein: CASSLAGQGSEKLFF
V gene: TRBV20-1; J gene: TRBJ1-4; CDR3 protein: CSARYNEKLFF
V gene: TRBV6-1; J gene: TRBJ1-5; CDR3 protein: CASSVRGSHQPQHF
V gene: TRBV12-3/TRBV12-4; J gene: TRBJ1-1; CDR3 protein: CASSFRHLGTEAFF
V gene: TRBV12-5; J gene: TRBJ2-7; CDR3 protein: CASGFLAGGEQYF
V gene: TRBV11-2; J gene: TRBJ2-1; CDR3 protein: CASSPGTGNEQFF
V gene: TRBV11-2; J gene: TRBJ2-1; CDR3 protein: CASSLDASGFYNEQFF
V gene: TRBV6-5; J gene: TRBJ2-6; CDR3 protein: CASSLLTGANVLTF
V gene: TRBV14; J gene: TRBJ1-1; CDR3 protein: CASSQDGTVMNTEAFF
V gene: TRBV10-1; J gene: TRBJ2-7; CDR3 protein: CASSDLGSVGTTIAVQYF
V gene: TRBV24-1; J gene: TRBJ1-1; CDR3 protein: CATSDSRASTEAFF
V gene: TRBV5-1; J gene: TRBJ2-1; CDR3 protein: CASTSGRTYNEQFF
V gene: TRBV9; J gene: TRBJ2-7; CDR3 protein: CASSPSPGLPRSYEQYF
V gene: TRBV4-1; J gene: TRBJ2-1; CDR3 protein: CASSQVSAGASYNEQFF
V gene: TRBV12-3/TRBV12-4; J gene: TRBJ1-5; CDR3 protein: CASCWGPNQPQHF
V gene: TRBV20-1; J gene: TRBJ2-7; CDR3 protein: CSARGVTSGYEQYF
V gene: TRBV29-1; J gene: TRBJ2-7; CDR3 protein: CSVEYSTYEQYF
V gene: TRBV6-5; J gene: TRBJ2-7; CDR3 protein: CASSRPGVQTLVEQYF
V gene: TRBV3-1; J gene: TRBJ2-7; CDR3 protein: CASSQARKTVQYF
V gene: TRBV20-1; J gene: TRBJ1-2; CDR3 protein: CSATHGTERGDTF
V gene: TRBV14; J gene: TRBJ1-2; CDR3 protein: CASSQVRQGGGYTF
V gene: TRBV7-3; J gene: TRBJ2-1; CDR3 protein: CASSLLGGPVHDGEQFF
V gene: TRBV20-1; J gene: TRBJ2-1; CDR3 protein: CSARDGTSGSGGQFF
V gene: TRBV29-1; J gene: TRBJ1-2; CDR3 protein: CSVGGFIGSYGYTF
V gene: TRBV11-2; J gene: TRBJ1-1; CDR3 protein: CASSSKTAMNTEAFF
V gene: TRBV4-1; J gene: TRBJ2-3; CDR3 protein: CASSQDSGTTSGRGADTQYF
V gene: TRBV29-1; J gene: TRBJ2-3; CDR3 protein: CSVDWWTSTDTQYF
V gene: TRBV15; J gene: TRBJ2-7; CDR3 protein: CATSTTGTLRLSEQYF
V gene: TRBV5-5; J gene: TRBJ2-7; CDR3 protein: CASSRTLESLEQYF
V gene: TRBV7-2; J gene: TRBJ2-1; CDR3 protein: CASSSTRTVEQFF
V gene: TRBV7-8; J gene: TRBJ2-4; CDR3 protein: CASSTGDRGVQYF
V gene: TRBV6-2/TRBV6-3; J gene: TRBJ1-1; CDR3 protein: CASKDWVLNTEAFF
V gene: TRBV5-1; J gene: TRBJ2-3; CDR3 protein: CASSPQADTDTQYF
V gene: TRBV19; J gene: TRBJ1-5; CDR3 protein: CASTLNRDRNQPQHF
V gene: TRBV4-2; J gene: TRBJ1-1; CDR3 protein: CASSQAGGLGVTEAFF
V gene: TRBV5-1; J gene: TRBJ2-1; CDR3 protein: CASSQTTSGWFF
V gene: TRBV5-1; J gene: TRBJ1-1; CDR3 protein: CASSLIDRGSTEAFF
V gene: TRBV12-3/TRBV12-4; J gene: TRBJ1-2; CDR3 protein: CASSLVSFRGAEIGNYGYTF